These T cell receptor beta chains were read from a single sample in a study of blood T cell repertoires in COVID-19. Method: immunoSEQ multiplex PCR; TCRdb's copy keeps in-frame clones and lacks some. The repertoire holds about 130,000 clones, with roughly 80% as singletons. The sample was peripheral blood. The receptors were sampled from a young woman who had recovered from COVID-19. Each CDR3 is given with its conserved first and last residue. The D gene is left open where the match is weak. Part of the rows lack a size; the others show once, few, many or a class for expanded clones.

cdr3_aa | cdr3_nt | d_call | j_call | v_call | clone_size
CASRHGDRGNTEAFF | TGTGCCAGCAGACACGGGGACAGGGGTAACACTGAAGCTTTCTTT | TRBD1 | TRBJ1-1 | TRBV3-1/TRBV3-2 | .
CASSFVLPYEQYF | TGTGCCAGCAGCTTCGTTCTACCCTACGAGCAGTACTTC | . | TRBJ2-7 | TRBV7-9 | .
CASTPLAGAYNEQFF | TGTGCCAGCACACCTCTAGCGGGAGCCTACAATGAGCAGTTCTTC | TRBD2 | TRBJ2-1 | TRBV6-6 | .
CSASVGQRDSYEQYF | TGCAGTGCTAGTGTAGGACAGCGGGACTCCTACGAGCAGTACTTC | . | TRBJ2-7 | TRBV20-1 | .
CASKFRVMNTEAFF | TGTGCCAGCAAATTCAGGGTAATGAACACTGAAGCTTTCTTT | . | TRBJ1-1 | TRBV9 | .
CASSLLAGGADTQYF | TGTGCCAGCAGCCTACTAGCGGGGGGCGCAGATACGCAGTATTTT | TRBD2 | TRBJ2-3 | TRBV7-3 | few
CASSLGDNEQFF | TGTGCCAGCAGCTTGGGAGACAATGAGCAGTTCTTC | . | TRBJ2-1 | TRBV5-4 | .
CASSLGRSDEKLFF | TGTGCCAGCAGCTTAGGGCGGTCGGATGAAAAACTGTTTTTT | . | TRBJ1-4 | TRBV7-2 | once
CASTETGGGNTIYF | TGTGCCAGCACGGAGACAGGGGGCGGAAACACCATATATTTT | TRBD1 | TRBJ1-3 | TRBV5-6 | .
CANSPTPLTGAGNTIYF | TGTGCCAACAGCCCAACCCCGTTGACAGGGGCGGGAAACACCATATATTTT | TRBD1 | TRBJ1-3 | TRBV9 | .
CASSFPSGSENEQFF | TGTGCCAGCAGCTTCCCTAGCGGGAGTGAGAATGAGCAGTTCTTC | TRBD2 | TRBJ2-1 | TRBV7-2 | few
CASSSGTGSFGWNQPQHF | TGTGCCAGCAGCTCCGGGACAGGGTCGTTCGGGTGGAATCAGCCCCAGCATTTT | TRBD1 | TRBJ1-5 | TRBV3-1/TRBV3-2 | few
CASSSLAGGGNEQFF | TGTGCCAGCAGCTCACTAGCGGGGGGAGGCAATGAGCAGTTCTTC | TRBD2 | TRBJ2-1 | TRBV11-2 | .
CASSMVAGTEQYF | TGTGCCAGTAGTATGGTAGCGGGAACCGAGCAGTACTTC | TRBD2 | TRBJ2-7 | TRBV19 | once
CASSETSSPGANVLTF | TGTGCCAGCAGTGAAACTAGTTCCCCTGGGGCCAACGTCCTGACTTTC | . | TRBJ2-6 | TRBV2 | .
CASSRFGAEPTDTQYF | TGTGCCAGCTCCCGTTTTGGGGCGGAACCCACAGATACGCAGTATTTT | . | TRBJ2-3 | TRBV18 | .
CASSQPGTSGTTQYF | TGTGCCAGCAGCCAACCCGGGACTAGCGGCACGACCCAGTACTTC | TRBD2 | TRBJ2-5 | TRBV4-2 | .
CASSYSDTLNYGYTF | TGTGCCAGCAGTTACTCGGACACTCTTAACTATGGCTACACCTTC | . | TRBJ1-2 | TRBV6-6 | many
CSAEGNGYTF | TGCAGTGCGGAGGGGAACGGCTACACCTTC | . | TRBJ1-2 | TRBV20-1 | few
CASSFGQGGHEQFF | TGTGCCAGCAGCTTCGGACAGGGTGGCCATGAGCAGTTCTTC | TRBD1 | TRBJ2-1 | TRBV7-9 | .
CASSFQLAGGSTDTQYF | TGCGCCAGCAGCTTTCAACTAGCGGGGGGAAGCACAGATACGCAGTATTTT | TRBD2 | TRBJ2-3 | TRBV5-1 | .
CASSKTENTGELFF | TGTGCCAGCAGCAAGACAGAAAACACCGGGGAGCTGTTTTTT | . | TRBJ2-2 | TRBV7-9 | .
CASSLQGARNTIYF | TGTGCCAGCAGCTTACAGGGGGCGAGAAACACCATATATTTT | TRBD1 | TRBJ1-3 | TRBV13 | .
CATSRVRGGASGANVLTF | TGTGCCACCAGCAGAGTGAGAGGGGGCGCCTCTGGGGCCAACGTCCTGACTTTC | TRBD1 | TRBJ2-6 | TRBV15 | once